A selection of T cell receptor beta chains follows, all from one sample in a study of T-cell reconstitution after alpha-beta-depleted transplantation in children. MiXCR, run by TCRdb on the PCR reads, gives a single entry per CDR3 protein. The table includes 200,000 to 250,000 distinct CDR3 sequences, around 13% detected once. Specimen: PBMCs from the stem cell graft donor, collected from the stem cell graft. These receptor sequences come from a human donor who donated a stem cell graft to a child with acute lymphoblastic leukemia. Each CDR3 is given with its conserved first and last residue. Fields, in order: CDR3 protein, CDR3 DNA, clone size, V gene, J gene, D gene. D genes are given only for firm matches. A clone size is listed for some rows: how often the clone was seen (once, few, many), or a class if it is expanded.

CASSEGTLSYNEQFF	TGTGCCAGCAGTGAGGGGACACTATCCTACAATGAGCAGTTCTTC	-	TRBV2	TRBJ2-1	-
CASSPRGGPYNEQFF	TGCGCCAGCAGCCCTAGGGGGGGCCCCTACAATGAGCAGTTCTTC	many	TRBV5-1	TRBJ2-1	-
CATSGPSAANEQFF	TGTGCCACCAGTGGACCGTCCGCAGCCAATGAGCAGTTCTTC	many	TRBV24-1	TRBJ2-1	-
CASSPSDYGYTF	TGTGCCAGCTCACCGAGTGACTATGGCTACACCTTC	few	TRBV18	TRBJ1-2	-
CASSLDGLLDTQYF	TGTGCCAGCAGCTTAGACGGGCTTCTCGATACGCAGTATTTT	many	TRBV7-2	TRBJ2-3	-
CSARRGGAPNEQYF	TGCAGTGCTAGAAGGGGGGGGGCTCCTAACGAGCAGTACTTC	many	TRBV20-1	TRBJ2-7	-
CASSSLGQYYEQYF	TGTGCCAGCAGCTCCCTCGGACAGTACTACGAGCAGTACTTC	many	TRBV7-2	TRBJ2-7	-
CSVEDPSIRGWNYGYTF	TGCAGCGTTGAAGATCCTTCCATCCGGGGCTGGAACTATGGCTACACCTTC	few	TRBV29-1	TRBJ1-2	-
CASSQGDPGAGYSPLHF	TGCGCCAGCAGCCAAGGAGACCCGGGGGCAGGGTATTCACCCCTCCACTTT	many	TRBV4-3	TRBJ1-6	-
CASSVRGLTEAFF	TGTGCCAGCAGCGTACGGGGGTTGACTGAAGCTTTCTTT	-	TRBV28	TRBJ1-1	-
CASSPIDYPHGSYEQYF	TGTGCCAGCAGCCCTATAGACTACCCACATGGCAGCTACGAGCAGTACTTC	many	TRBV7-3	TRBJ2-7	-
CSVAARADTQYF	TGCAGCGTTGCTGCTAGGGCAGATACGCAGTATTTT	many	TRBV29-1	TRBJ2-3	-
CASSPRAANTGELFF	TGTGCCAGCAGTCCCCGTGCAGCGAACACCGGGGAGCTGTTTTTT	many	TRBV12-3/TRBV12-4	TRBJ2-2	-
CASSIRDRQLETQYF	TGTGCCAGCAGCATCCGGGACAGGCAGTTGGAGACCCAGTACTTC	many	TRBV21-1	TRBJ2-5	-
CASRNTEAFF	TGTGCCAGCAGAAACACTGAAGCTTTCTTT	many	TRBV12-3/TRBV12-4	TRBJ1-1	-
CASSPFTGELFF	TGTGCCAGCAGTCCCTTCACCGGGGAGCTGTTTTTT	many	TRBV28	TRBJ2-2	-
CASSLKAGPYGYTF	TGTGCCAGCAGTTTAAAGGCGGGCCCCTATGGCTACACCTTC	many	TRBV12-3/TRBV12-4	TRBJ1-2	-
CSASQRGTEAFF	TGCAGTGCGAGTCAACGGGGAACTGAAGCTTTCTTT	many	TRBV20-1	TRBJ1-1	-
CASRRDQGLGEQYF	TGTGCCAGCAGACGGGACCAGGGGCTGGGCGAGCAGTACTTC	many	TRBV28	TRBJ2-7	-
CASRRLVNTEAFF	TGTGCCAGCAGGCGGCTTGTGAACACTGAAGCTTTCTTT	many	TRBV6-6	TRBJ1-1	-
CSVFLGQGLNTGELFF	TGCAGCGTTTTTTTAGGACAGGGCTTGAACACCGGGGAGCTGTTTTTT	many	TRBV29-1	TRBJ2-2	TRBD1
CASSTNQGAGYTF	TGTGCCAGCAGTACTAACCAGGGGGCCGGCTACACCTTC	-	TRBV28	TRBJ1-2	TRBD1
CASSHTGGQSPLHF	TGTGCCAGCAGCCATACAGGGGGGCAATCACCCCTCCACTTT	many	TRBV3-1	TRBJ1-6	TRBD1
CASSATGVPAEAFF	TGTGCCAGCAGTGCTACAGGCGTTCCGGCTGAAGCTTTCTTT	many	TRBV2	TRBJ1-1	-
CASSLGPSGGYNGELFF	TGTGCCAGCAGCTTGGGCCCTAGCGGGGGGTATAACGGGGAGCTGTTTTTT	few	TRBV7-2	TRBJ2-2	TRBD2
CASSPGQASQFF	TGTGCCAGCAGCCCGGGACAGGCTAGCCAGTTCTTC	-	TRBV11-2	TRBJ2-1	TRBD1
CSVTGTVNEKLFF	TGCAGCGTCACGGGGACAGTGAATGAAAAACTGTTTTTT	many	TRBV29-1	TRBJ1-4	TRBD1
CASSVGGVTGELFF	TGTGCCAGCAGCGTCGGCGGGGTCACCGGGGAGCTGTTTTTT	many	TRBV9	TRBJ2-2	-
CASPPSGGAYNEQFF	TGTGCCAGCCCGCCTAGCGGGGGGGCGTACAATGAGCAGTTCTTC	-	TRBV2	TRBJ2-1	TRBD2
CASSFAGTGRLGNEQFF	TGCGCCAGCAGCTTTGCCGGGACAGGGAGACTAGGCAATGAGCAGTTCTTC	many	TRBV5-1	TRBJ2-1	TRBD1
CASNRGRGDYEQYF	TGTGCCAGCAACCGAGGACGGGGGGACTACGAGCAGTACTTC	many	TRBV7-2	TRBJ2-7	TRBD2
CTSRPRLRTFSYNEQFF	TGTACCAGCAGGCCACGACTGAGGACGTTCTCCTACAATGAGCAGTTCTTC	-	TRBV12-3/TRBV12-4	TRBJ2-1	-
CASSLYTGLNYGYTF	TGTGCCAGCAGTTTATATACAGGCCTGAACTATGGCTACACCTTC	few	TRBV27	TRBJ1-2	-
CSAGGADTDTQYF	TGCAGTGCGGGAGGAGCAGATACAGATACGCAGTATTTT	many	TRBV20-1	TRBJ2-3	-
CASSWFSGGRGEQYF	TGTGCCAGCAGTTGGTTCAGCGGGGGGCGGGGTGAGCAGTACTTC	few	TRBV27	TRBJ2-7	TRBD2
CASRTGYLCWELFF	TGTGCCAGCAGAACTGGGTATCTCTGCTGGGAGCTGTTTTTT	-	TRBV4-2	TRBJ2-2	-
CASRVTGGFYNEQFF	TGTGCCAGCAGAGTCACGGGGGGTTTCTACAATGAGCAGTTCTTC	-	TRBV12-3/TRBV12-4	TRBJ2-1	TRBD2
CASSLDLAVGELFF	TGCGCCAGCAGCTTGGATCTAGCTGTCGGGGAGCTGTTTTTT	many	TRBV5-1	TRBJ2-2	-
CASSKPGQPHEQYF	TGTGCCAGCAGTAAGCCGGGACAGCCTCACGAGCAGTACTTC	many	TRBV6-1	TRBJ2-7	TRBD1
CSARFLGQAYNEQFF	TGCAGTGCTAGGTTTTTAGGACAGGCTTACAATGAGCAGTTCTTC	many	TRBV20-1	TRBJ2-1	TRBD1
CASRRGGVPSGANVLTF	TGTGCCAGCAGAAGAGGCGGAGTCCCCTCTGGGGCCAACGTCCTGACTTTC	-	TRBV28	TRBJ2-6	-
CSAIVRGGFTGNQPQHF	TGCAGTGCTATCGTAAGGGGAGGGTTTACGGGCAATCAGCCCCAGCATTTT	-	TRBV20-1	TRBJ1-5	-
CASSFYPPVDRGRRVEQFF	TGTGCCAGTAGTTTCTATCCCCCGGTAGACAGGGGGCGGCGTGTTGAGCAGTTCTTC	many	TRBV19	TRBJ2-1	TRBD1
CASSSAPGLGNTEAFF	TGTGCCAGCAGCTCCGCCCCCGGACTCGGGAACACTGAAGCTTTCTTT	many	TRBV5-5	TRBJ1-1	-
CASSPGQGKPGDTEAFF	TGTGCCAGCAGCCCCGGGCAGGGGAAGCCAGGCGACACTGAAGCTTTCTTT	-	TRBV7-9	TRBJ1-1	-
CASSFRQGHEQYF	TGTGCCAGCAGCTTTAGACAGGGCCACGAGCAGTACTTC	many	TRBV7-9	TRBJ2-7	TRBD1
CSVEVGTGTYEQYF	TGCAGCGTTGAAGTGGGGACAGGCACTTACGAGCAGTACTTC	many	TRBV29-1	TRBJ2-7	TRBD1
CATSDPGPRERETQYF	TGTGCCACCAGTGACCCGGGACCCAGGGAGCGAGAGACCCAGTACTTC	-	TRBV24-1	TRBJ2-5	-
CASSSGTSGVGSYEQYF	TGCGCCAGCAGCTCCGGGACTAGCGGGGTCGGAAGCTACGAGCAGTACTTC	many	TRBV4-3	TRBJ2-7	TRBD2
CASSLVGDSADYGYTF	TGTGCCAGCAGCCTGGTAGGGGACAGCGCAGACTATGGCTACACCTTC	many	TRBV14	TRBJ1-2	TRBD1
CAIRISGPADEQFF	TGTGCCATCAGAATTAGCGGGCCCGCGGATGAGCAGTTCTTC	many	TRBV10-3	TRBJ2-1	TRBD2
CASTRGGRTDTQYF	TGTGCCAGCACCCGGGGGGGCCGCACAGATACGCAGTATTTT	many	TRBV5-5	TRBJ2-3	TRBD2